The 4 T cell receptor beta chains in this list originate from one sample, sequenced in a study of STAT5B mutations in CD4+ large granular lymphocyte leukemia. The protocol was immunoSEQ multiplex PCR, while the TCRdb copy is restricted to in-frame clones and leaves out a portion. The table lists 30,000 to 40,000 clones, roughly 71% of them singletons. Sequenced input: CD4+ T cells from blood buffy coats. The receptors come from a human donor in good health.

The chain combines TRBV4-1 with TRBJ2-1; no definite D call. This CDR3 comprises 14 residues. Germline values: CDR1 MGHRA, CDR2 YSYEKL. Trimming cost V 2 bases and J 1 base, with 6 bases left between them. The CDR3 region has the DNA TGCGCCAGCAGCCAATACCCTTCCTACAATGAGCAGTTCTTC. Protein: CASSQYPSYNEQFF.

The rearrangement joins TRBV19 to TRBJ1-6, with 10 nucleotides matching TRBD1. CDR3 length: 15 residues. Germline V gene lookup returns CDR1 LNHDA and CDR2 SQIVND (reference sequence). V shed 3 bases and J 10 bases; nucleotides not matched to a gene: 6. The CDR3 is CASSILTGGRSPLHF. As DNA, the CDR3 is TGTGCCAGTAGTATTTTGACAGGGGGCCGGTCACCCCTCCACTTT.

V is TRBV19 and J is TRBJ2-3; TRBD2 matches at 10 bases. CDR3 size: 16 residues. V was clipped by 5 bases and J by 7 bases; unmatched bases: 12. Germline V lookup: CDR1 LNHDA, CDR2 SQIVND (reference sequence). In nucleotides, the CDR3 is TGTGCCAGTAGTCTTGCTAGCGGGGGCGCTCTTAATACGCAGTATTTT. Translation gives CASSLASGGALNTQYF. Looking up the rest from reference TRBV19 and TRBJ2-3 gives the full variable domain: DGGITQSPKYLFRKEGQNVTLSCEQNLNHDAMYWYRQDPGQGLRLIYYSQIVNDFQKGDIAEGYSVSREKKESFPLTVTSAQKNPTAFYLCASSLASGGALNTQYFGPGTRLTVL.

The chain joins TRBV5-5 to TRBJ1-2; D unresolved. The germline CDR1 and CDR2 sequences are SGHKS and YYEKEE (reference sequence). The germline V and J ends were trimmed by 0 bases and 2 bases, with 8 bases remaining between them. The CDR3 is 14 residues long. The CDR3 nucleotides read TGTGCCAGCAGCTTGGGCGGCCAGAACTATGGCTACACCTTC. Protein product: CASSLGGQNYGYTF.